This T cell receptor (beta chain) appears in the sequencing data of a study of T cells in Graves' hyperthyroidism and ophthalmopathy. Germline V gene data show CDR1 as SEHNR and CDR2 as FQNEAQ (reference sequence). V was shortened by 7 bases and J by 0 bases, with 10 bases between the two germline ends. There are 13 residues in the CDR3. The source material, RNA transcripts, was used to amplify TCR beta CDR3 regions. The TCR CDR3 was amplified in a first-round RT-PCR using the HTBI primer set. TCRdb used MiXCR to reprocess the multiplex PCR reads, holding one entry per CDR3 protein. Here the sample spans hundreds of thousands of distinct CDR3 sequences, about two fifths being singletons. In this sample, this clonotype turned up a few times.

The receptor was derived from a man between 18 and 35 years old with Graves' hyperthyroidism. Sequences were obtained from blood. V usage is TRBV7-9 and J usage is TRBJ2-7; D may be TRBD2 (5 bases). CDR3 DNA sequence: TGTGCCAGCACCAGAGGGAGCTCCTACGAGCAGTACTTC. Protein sequence: CASTRGSSYEQYF.